The TCR beta chain under discussion was sequenced for a study of post-analysis software for immune sequencing data. Looking at the study overall: Progressive-relapsing, secondary progressive and relapsing-remitting multiple sclerosis were among the disease courses included.

In this sample, this clonotype turned up many times. Its antigen is not identified. The study's findings and limits: In multiple sclerosis, normalized Chao1 diversity was significantly below that of controls. The study found TRBV5-6, TRBV5-1 and TRBV20-1 among five TRBV segments more frequent in patients than controls. F measure clustering grouped samples strongly by preparation batch.

CDR1 is MNHEY, CDR2 SVGEGT, per germline. V shed 6 bases and J shed 1 base, with 7 bases lying between them. The CDR3 runs to 12 residues. The authors incorporated unique molecular identifiers into the TCR beta cDNA libraries. The T cell input of roughly 0.9 to 11 million gave hundreds of thousands of cDNA molecules. TCRdb recomputed calls from the PCR reads with MiXCR, one row per CDR3 protein. The sample holds hundreds of thousands of distinct CDR3 sequences, roughly 27% seen once. The clonotype originates from a girl aged 10 to 17 with multiple sclerosis. V is TRBV6-2 or TRBV6-3 and J is TRBJ2-7; D ambiguous. Sample: blood. The CDR3 bases are TGTGCCAGCAGCTACACTTCCTACGAGCAGTACTTC. Encoded protein: CASSYTSYEQYF.